This passage covers 12 T cell receptor beta chains from one sample sequenced in a study of cytomegalovirus exposure and HLA in healthy donors. PCR was performed using 60 Vbeta and 13 Jbeta primers. Assay: immunoSEQ multiplex PCR; the TCRdb copy retains only in-frame clones and omits some. This sample yields around 190,000 clones, of which more than 65% are seen a single time; approximately 2.9% belongs to the top ten. Material: PBMCs. These receptors all stem from a female donor in good health and CMV-seronegative.

This clone appeared a few times. The chain carries TRBV7-9 and TRBJ1-4; no clear D. This CDR3 is 14 amino acids long. CDR1 is SEHNR, CDR2 FQNEAQ, per germline (reference sequence). The V end was cut by 2 bases, the J end by 8 bases, with 12 bases between. CDR3 region: CASSLQASGEKLFF. The CDR3 DNA reads as TGTGCCAGCAGCTTACAGGCCTCGGGGGAAAAACTGTTTTTT.

The gene calls are TRBV7-2 and TRBJ2-6; D gene unclear. The ends were cut back, 9 bases at V and 0 bases at J, with 6 bases in the middle. Germline assignment: CDR1 SGHTA and CDR2 FQGNSA. The CDR3 length is 13 residues. The CDR3, as DNA: TGTGCCAGTGGGCCCTCTGGGGCCAACGTCCTGACTTTC. Amino acids: CASGPSGANVLTF.

The CDR3 DNA sequence: TGCAGCGTTGATGCCGGGTCAACCGAGCAGTACTTC. This encodes CSVDAGSTEQYF. The chain combines TRBV29-1 with TRBJ2-7, with no clear D. The CDR3 length is 12 residues. Per germline, CDR1 SQVTM and CDR2 ANQGSEA. Trimming took off 3 bases at V and 6 bases at J, with 12 bases between the two ends.

There are a few counts of this clone. The J gene is TRBJ2-7, the V gene TRBV10-2; 13 bases align to TRBD2. CDR3 length equals 13 residues. CDR1 and CDR2 from the germline V gene are WSHSY and SAAADI. Germline trimming cut 7 bases from V and 5 bases from J; bases unmatched to any gene: 2. CDR3 nucleotide sequence: TGCGCCAGCATCGGGACTAGCGGGAACGAGCAGTACTTC. This gives the protein CASIGTSGNEQYF.

This clone came up a few times. The rearrangement joins TRBV9 to TRBJ2-4; D not certain. Per the germline V gene, CDR1 is SGDLS and CDR2 is YYNGEE. The CDR3 extends over 13 amino acids. V lost 0 bases, J lost 5 bases, and 6 bases lay in between. DNA of the CDR3: TGTGCCAGCAGCGTAGCTACAGAAAACATTCAGTACTTC. It codes for CASSVATENIQYF. The full variable domain, with the rest looked up from reference TRBV9 and TRBJ2-4, is DSGVTQTPKHLITATGQRVTLRCSPRSGDLSVYWYQQSLDQGLQFLIQYYNGEERAKGNILERFSAQQFPDLHSELNLSSLELGDSALYFCASSVATENIQYFGAGTRLSVL.

The V gene is TRBV6-5, the J gene TRBJ2-1, with 8 bases fitting TRBD1. The CDR3 sequence is 11 residues long. The junction had 0 bases not matched to a gene; V was cut back by 2 bases and J by 12 bases. CDR1 is MNHEY and CDR2 is SVGAGI in the germline V gene. In DNA, the CDR3 is TGTGCCAGCAGTTACCAGGGGGCGCAGTTCTTC. Protein sequence: CASSYQGAQFF.

The V gene is TRBV11-3, the J gene TRBJ1-3, with TRBD1 as a possible D gene (5 bases). The CDR3 is 15 amino acids. The germline V and J ends were trimmed by 6 bases and 4 bases, with 16 bases remaining between them. CDR1 and CDR2 from the germline V gene are SGHNT and YENEEA. CDR3 region: CASSHRGFLGNTIYF. The CDR3 region has the DNA TGTGCCAGCAGTCACCGGGGGTTTCTCGGAAACACCATATATTTT.

V and J are TRBV6-5 and TRBJ2-7; a weak D match, TRBD2 (5 bases). CDR3 length: 14 residues. Trimming removed 2 bases at V and 2 bases at J, with 10 bases between. The germline V gene has CDR1 MNHEY and CDR2 SVGAGI. Here the CDR3 DNA reads TGTGCCAGCAGTTACGGTCGGGAAGCCTACGAGCAGTACTTC. Translating it yields CASSYGREAYEQYF.

V gene TRBV10-3 combines with J gene TRBJ2-7, with D possibly TRBD1 on 7 matching bases. Germline-derived CDR1 and CDR2 are ENHRY and SYGVKD. Trimming shortened V by 0 bases and J by 3 bases, and 12 bases separated the two germline ends. The CDR3 runs 15 residues. The CDR3 region has the DNA TGTGCCATCAGTGAGTCGATGCAGGGGGGCTACGAGCAGTACTTC. Protein sequence: CAISESMQGGYEQYF.

The V call is TRBV11-2, the J call TRBJ2-7; maybe TRBD1 (6 bases). The V end lost 6 bases, the J end lost 5 bases, and 20 bases lay between the germline ends. The germline CDR1 and CDR2 sequences are SGHAT and FQNNGV. This CDR3 comprises 15 residues. The CDR3 region has the DNA TGTGCCAGCAGTCCGGACAGCGACAATCCCCACGAGCAGTACTTC. Protein sequence: CASSPDSDNPHEQYF.

The chain carries TRBV28 and TRBJ2-7; 7 bases map to TRBD1. The CDR3 has 13 residues. With 10 bases clipped from V and 3 bases from J, the junction kept 9 bases outside the gene matches. In germline, CDR1 is MDHEN, CDR2 SYDVKM. In DNA, the CDR3 is TGTGCCAACCTGACAGGGAAAGGCTACGAGCAGTACTTC. This sequence encodes CANLTGKGYEQYF. Using reference TRBV28 and TRBJ2-7 for the parts outside the CDR3, the full variable domain is DVKVTQSSRYLVKRTGEKVFLECVQDMDHENMFWYRQDPGLGLRLIYFSYDVKMKEKGDIPEGYSVSREKKERFSLILESASTNQTSMYLCANLTGKGYEQYFGPGTRLTVT.

This clone was found once. This sequence joins TRBV5-4 and TRBJ2-7; possible D gene TRBD2, 6 bases. The V and J ends lost 4 bases and 4 bases respectively, with 12 bases between them. This CDR3 has 13 amino acids. From germline, CDR1 is SGHNT and CDR2 YYREEE (reference sequence). CDR3 region: CASSQGLLYEQYF. In DNA, the CDR3 is TGTGCCAGCAGCCAAGGACTACTGTACGAGCAGTACTTC.